The 14 T cell receptor beta chains listed next were all sequenced from one sample in a study of T cells in Graves' hyperthyroidism and ophthalmopathy. TCR beta CDR3 regions were amplified from RNA transcripts. The HTBI primer set was used in a first-round RT-PCR of the TCR CDR3. TCRdb reanalysed the multiplex PCR reads using MiXCR and keeps one entry per CDR3 protein. The table includes roughly 700,000 distinct CDR3 sequences, 14% detected once. Sequenced sample: blood. The receptors derive from a woman between 18 and 29 years old with Graves' hyperthyroidism.

This clonotype was found once. The chain combines TRBV27 with TRBJ2-2; unclear D gene. The CDR3 is 17 residues long. Germline V CDR1 and CDR2: MNHEY, SMNVEV (reference sequence). V shed 6 bases and J shed 5 bases, with 22 bases lying between them. DNA for the CDR3: TGTGCCAGCAGCCGAACTACAACGAGCTCCTTTACCGGGGAGCTGTTTTTT. This sequence encodes CASSRTTTSSFTGELFF.

The rearrangement links TRBV20-1 to TRBJ2-1, with D maybe TRBD2 (6 bases). Looked up from germline, CDR1 is DFQATT and CDR2 is SNEGSKA (reference sequence). There are 15 residues in the CDR3. Trimming left V 6 bases short and J 2 bases short, with 17 bases between. CDR3 in DNA: TGCAGTGCCGATTCTAAGCGGGCCCCCTACAATGAGCAGTTCTTC. Protein sequence: CSADSKRAPYNEQFF.

This clonotype was seen only a few times. V and J are TRBV28 and TRBJ2-3, with D possibly TRBD2 on 6 matching bases. V lost 7 bases, J lost 3 bases, and 17 bases lay in between. CDR3 size: 15 residues. The germline CDR1 and CDR2 sequences are MDHEN and SYDVKM. CDR3 sequence (DNA): TGTGCCAGCAACAACAGCGGGTCGGGGACAGATACGCAGTATTTT. Translated: CASNNSGSGTDTQYF.

This clonotype was detected many times. V usage is TRBV7-2 and J usage is TRBJ1-2; D uncertain. The CDR3 contains 15 residues. The V gene's germline CDR1 is SGHTA and CDR2 FQGNSA. The V and J ends lost 1 base and 7 bases respectively, with 16 bases between them. The CDR3 here is CASSLVSDAWRGYTF. The CDR3 DNA is TGTGCCAGCAGCTTAGTTTCGGACGCTTGGCGTGGCTACACCTTC. Combining the CDR3 with reference TRBV7-2 and TRBJ1-2 gives the whole variable domain GAGVSQSPSNKVTEKGKDVELRCDPISGHTALYWYRQSLGQGLEFLIYFQGNSAPDKSGLPSDRFSAERTGGSVSTLTIQRTQQEDSAVYLCASSLVSDAWRGYTFGSGTRLTVV.

This clonotype was counted a few times. The gene calls are TRBV12-5 and TRBJ1-1, with D possibly matching TRBD1 (5 bases). Trimming cost V 7 bases and J 4 bases, with 22 bases left between them. There are 16 residues in the CDR3. The V gene's germline CDR1 is LGHNT and CDR2 FRNRAP. For the CDR3, the DNA is TGTGCTAGTGCCCCTTTTTTTGGGGAGGGGACCACTGAAGCTTTCTTT. It yields the protein CASAPFFGEGTTEAFF.

The genes are TRBV2 and TRBJ2-1; D possibly uses TRBD1 or TRBD2 (7 bases each). CDR3 length equals 15 residues. CDR1 SNHLY and CDR2 FYNNEI come from the germline V gene. V was clipped by 5 bases and J by 5 bases, with 16 bases between them. CDR3 in amino acids: CASSREAGGNNEQFF. DNA of the CDR3: TGTGCCAGCAGTCGGGAGGCAGGGGGAAACAATGAGCAGTTCTTC.

V and J are TRBV20-1 and TRBJ2-1, with D hard to call. Trimming took 0 bases from V and 2 from J, leaving 17 bases between them. This CDR3 spans 17 amino acids. Germline CDR1 reads DFQATT; CDR2 reads SNEGSKA (reference sequence). The CDR3 reads CSARDYSLRSTYNEQFF. The DNA of the CDR3 is TGCAGTGCTAGAGATTATTCCCTTCGGAGTACCTACAATGAGCAGTTCTTC.

This sequence joins TRBV7-3 and TRBJ2-2, with D perhaps being TRBD1 or TRBD2 (5 bases each). The CDR3 sequence is 14 residues long. The V gene lost 3 bases and the J gene lost 6 bases, with 11 bases spanning the gap. Germline-derived CDR1 and CDR2 are SGHTA and FQGTGA. The CDR3 region is CASSLAGTPGELFF. DNA of the CDR3: TGTGCCAGCAGCTTGGCAGGGACCCCCGGGGAGCTGTTTTTT.

The rearrangement joins TRBV7-3 to TRBJ2-2; TRBD2 agrees at 12 bases. Germline V CDR1 and CDR2: SGHTA, FQGTGA. This CDR3 has 15 residues. With V trimmed by 5 bases and J by 7 bases, 5 bases remained unmatched. CDR3 residues: CASSTLAGGNGELFF. CDR3 nucleotide sequence: TGTGCCAGCAGCACGCTAGCGGGAGGGAACGGGGAGCTGTTTTTT.

This clonotype has ten or more counts. The V and J genes are TRBV3-1 and TRBJ1-5; D call uncertain. CDR1 LGHDT and CDR2 YNNKEL come from the germline V gene (reference sequence). Between the trimmed V and J ends, which lost 3 bases and 9 bases, there was a span of 21 bases. This CDR3 has 16 amino acids. CDR3 in DNA: TGTGCCAGCAGCCAGGGTCCGACATCACGAATCGGGCCCCAGCATTTT. Amino acid sequence: CASSQGPTSRIGPQHF.

A few counts support this clonotype. The rearrangement uses TRBV18 and TRBJ1-4; a possible D gene is TRBD1 (5 bases). Trimming pared 3 bases from V and 1 base from J, leaving 12 bases between. The CDR3 runs 16 residues. The germline CDR1 and CDR2 sequences are KGHSH and LQKENI. CDR3 nucleotide sequence: TGTGCCAGCTCACCGGCAGGGAGGGGAACTAATGAAAAACTGTTTTTT. It is translated as CASSPAGRGTNEKLFF.

This clonotype was counted many times. The gene calls are TRBV5-1 and TRBJ2-1; maybe TRBD2 (5 bases). Germline lookup yields CDR1 SGHRS and CDR2 YFSETQ. Trimming removed 0 bases from V and 7 bases from J, with 11 bases in between. This CDR3 has 14 residues. The CDR3 here is CASSLVGGLNEQFF. CDR3 DNA: TGCGCCAGCAGCTTGGTGGGCGGGCTAAATGAGCAGTTCTTC.

This clonotype was recorded many times. The chain has TRBV20-1 and TRBJ2-7, with D possibly TRBD1 on 6 matching bases. Germline CDR1 is DFQATT and CDR2 is SNEGSKA (reference sequence). Trimming cost V 6 bases and J 5 bases, with 20 bases left between them. This CDR3 is built from 14 residues. The DNA for the CDR3 is TGCAGTGCGTTGGTGGCGGCAGGGGCCCACGAGCAGTACTTC. It specifies CSALVAAGAHEQYF.

This clonotype showed up many times. The chain links TRBV7-9 to TRBJ1-3, with D perhaps matching TRBD1 (6 bases). CDR1 SEHNR and CDR2 FQNEAQ come from the germline V gene (reference sequence). With 1 base removed from V and 5 bases from J, the gap between germline ends came to 18 bases. The CDR3 has 17 residues. The CDR3 bases are TGTGCCAGCAGCTTAGACCCTCCAGGGGTTGGTAGAAACACCATATATTTT. It translates to CASSLDPPGVGRNTIYF.